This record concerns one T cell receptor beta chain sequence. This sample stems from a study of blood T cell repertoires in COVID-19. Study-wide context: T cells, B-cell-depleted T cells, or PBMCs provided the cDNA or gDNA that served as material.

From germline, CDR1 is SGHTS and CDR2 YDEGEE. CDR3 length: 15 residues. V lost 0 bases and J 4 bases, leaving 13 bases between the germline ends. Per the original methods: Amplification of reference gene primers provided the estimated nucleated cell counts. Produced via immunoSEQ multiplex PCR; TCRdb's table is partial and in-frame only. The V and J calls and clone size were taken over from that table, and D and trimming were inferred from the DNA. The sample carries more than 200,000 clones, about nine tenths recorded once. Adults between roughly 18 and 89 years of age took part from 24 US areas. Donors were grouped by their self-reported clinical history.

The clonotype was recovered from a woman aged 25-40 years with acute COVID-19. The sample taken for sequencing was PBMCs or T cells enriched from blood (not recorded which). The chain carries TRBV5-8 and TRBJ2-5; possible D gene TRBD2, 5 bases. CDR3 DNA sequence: TGTGCCAGCAGCTTGGCAAGGGTTCGGGGAGAGACCCAGTACTTC. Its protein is CASSLARVRGETQYF.